Listed below are T cell receptor beta chains from one sample, sequenced in a study of CD8 T cells in ankylosing spondylitis. TCRdb independently ran MiXCR on the 5' RACE reads; one entry per CDR3 protein. The repertoire holds 150,000 to 200,000 distinct CDR3 sequences, with 15% to 20% as singletons. Sequencing used blood, either unsorted or a sorted T cell fraction (not recorded which). These receptors all stem from a male donor under 30 with ankylosing spondylitis or in good health (not recorded which). Each CDR3 is given with its conserved first and last residue. Fields, in order: clone size, J gene, D gene, V gene, CDR3 DNA, CDR3 protein. D genes are given only for firm matches. Clone size, where shown, is once, few, many, or a class for clones that have expanded.

many | TRBJ2-3 | TRBD2 | TRBV20-1 | TGCAGTGCCCCCCGGCTAGCGGGCACAGATACGCAGTATTTT | CSAPRLAGTDTQYF
few | TRBJ2-5 | . | TRBV19 | TGTGCCAGTACGGGTCGAGAGACCCAGTACTTC | CASTGRETQYF
many | TRBJ2-1 | . | TRBV25-1 | TGTGCCAGCAGTGAATATGAGGGGTCCTCCTACAATGAGCAGTTCTTC | CASSEYEGSSYNEQFF
many | TRBJ2-7 | TRBD1 | TRBV29-1 | TGCAGCGTTGAAAAGCAGGGGGCGTACGAGCAGTACTTC | CSVEKQGAYEQYF
many | TRBJ2-6 | TRBD2 | TRBV27 | TGTGCCAGCAGTTGGCGGGGGACTCACTCTGGGGCCAACGTCCTGACTTTC | CASSWRGTHSGANVLTF
few | TRBJ1-5 | TRBD1 | TRBV6-5 | TGTGCCAGCAGTACGGACAGGGAGGACAAGCCCCAGCATTTT | CASSTDREDKPQHF
many | TRBJ1-1 | TRBD1 | TRBV7-8 | TGTGCCAGCAGCTTGAACAGGGGGGACACTGAAGCTTTCTTT | CASSLNRGDTEAFF
many | TRBJ2-3 | TRBD2 | TRBV7-2 | TGTGCCAGCAGCTTACAAGCGGGAGACACAGATACGCAGTATTTT | CASSLQAGDTDTQYF
. | TRBJ1-4 | . | TRBV20-1 | TGCAGTGCTAGAGGGACTGGGGGGGTCGAAAAACTGTTTTTT | CSARGTGGVEKLFF
many | TRBJ2-7 | TRBD1 | TRBV28 | TGTGCCAGCACCTTATTCAGGGACAGGGGGTACGAGCAGTACTTC | CASTLFRDRGYEQYF
many | TRBJ1-1 | . | TRBV6-5 | TGTGCCAGCAGTTACTCCCCGGGACGGAGGAACACTGAAGCTTTCTTT | CASSYSPGRRNTEAFF
few | TRBJ1-5 | . | TRBV7-6 | TGTGCCAGCAGCTTAGGAACGGATAATCAGCCCCAGCATTTT | CASSLGTDNQPQHF
many | TRBJ1-3 | TRBD1 | TRBV12-3/TRBV12-4 | TGTGCCAGCAGACCGACAGGGGAGATGGACACCATATATTTT | CASRPTGEMDTIYF
many | TRBJ2-2 | . | TRBV7-9 | TGTGCCAGCAGCCCTTTTCAGAGGAACACCGGGGAGCTGTTTTTT | CASSPFQRNTGELFF
. | TRBJ1-1 | . | TRBV11-2 | TGTGCCAGCAGCTTAGAAGCAGGCGACACTGAAGCTTTCTTT | CASSLEAGDTEAFF
many | TRBJ2-3 | . | TRBV2 | TGTGCCAGCACGACAGATACGCAGTATTTT | CASTTDTQYF
many | TRBJ2-1 | . | TRBV7-9 | TGTGCCAGCTCCTCCCCCGGGGGGGGACAGTACAATGAGCAGTTCTTC | CASSSPGGGQYNEQFF
few | TRBJ2-1 | . | TRBV20-1 | TGCAGTGCTAAGGATTTCGCCAACTACAATGAGCAGTTCTTC | CSAKDFANYNEQFF
many | TRBJ2-2 | . | TRBV12-3/TRBV12-4 | TGTGCCAGTTTATTCAGGGGTAGGGGTTCCGGGGAGCTGTTTTTT | CASLFRGRGSGELFF
. | TRBJ1-4 | . | TRBV27 | TGTGCCAGCAGCCTGCTCGGGGGGGCGGATGAAAAACTGTTTTTT | CASSLLGGADEKLFF
few | TRBJ2-3 | TRBD2 | TRBV7-2 | TGTGCCAGCAGCTTAATTCTTCTAGCGGGAGGGAACACAGATACGCAGTATTTT | CASSLILLAGGNTDTQYF
few | TRBJ1-1 | TRBD1 | TRBV29-1 | TGCAGCGTTGCGTACACGGGACAGACTTACACTGAAGCTTTCTTT | CSVAYTGQTYTEAFF
many | TRBJ1-2 | TRBD1 | TRBV30 | TGTGCCTGGAGCCCTAGGGGGCGCAATAACTATGGCTACACCTTC | CAWSPRGRNNYGYTF